This T cell receptor beta chain was sequenced during a study of cytomegalovirus exposure and HLA in healthy donors. Comment on this clone: Its antigen is unidentified.

General study points: Versus the roughly 670-donor mean, an Asian-associated ancestry cluster reportedly showed fewer N-insertions in a later analysis. In a later analysis, fewer than 20,000 TCR beta sequences were associated with HLA alleles at 0.05 false discovery rate.

CDR3 size: 16 residues. Per germline, CDR1 LNHNV and CDR2 YYDKDF (reference sequence). The trim removed 4 bases at V and 8 bases at J, leaving 12 bases unmatched. The PCR used 60 Vbeta and 13 Jbeta primers. The repertoire was sequenced with immunoSEQ multiplex PCR; TCRdb's copy has only in-frame clones and lacks some. The listing records about 210,000 clones. The sequence was collected from a woman in her thirties in good health and CMV-seropositive. This sequence joins TRBV15 and TRBJ1-2; 11 nucleotides align to TRBD1. Sequenced material: PBMCs. Here the CDR3 reads CATSTGQGAPLGGYTF. Here the CDR3 DNA reads TGTGCCACCAGCACCGGACAGGGGGCTCCTCTGGGGGGCTACACCTTC. Drawing the rest from reference TRBV15 and TRBJ1-2, the complete variable domain is DAMVIQNPRYQVTQFGKPVTLSCSQTLNHNVMYWYQQKSSQAPKLLFHYYDKDFNNEADTPDNFQSRRPNTSFCFLDIRSPGLGDTAMYLCATSTGQGAPLGGYTFGSGTRLTVV.